The sequence of this TCR beta chain was determined in a study of post-analysis software for immune sequencing data. Turning to the study itself: In terms of disease course, relapsing-remitting, secondary progressive and progressive-relapsing multiple sclerosis were included. General study points: Controls' normalized Chao1 diversity significantly exceeded that of multiple sclerosis patients. Five or six TRBV segments, TRBV5-6, TRBV5-1 and TRBV20-1 among them, were found more frequent in patients than controls.

cDNA libraries for TCR beta contained unique molecular identifiers. TCRdb called the PCR reads again in MiXCR, with one record for every CDR3 protein. The profile shows some 690,000 distinct CDR3 sequences, around 27% of them singletons. This clonotype showed up just a few times. Antigen: not known. V was pared by 6 bases and J by 2 bases, with 6 bases of the junction left unmatched. The CDR3 runs to 14 residues. The chain couples TRBV12-3 or TRBV12-4 to TRBJ2-5; TRBD1 aligns across 7 bases. Material for sequencing was blood. The TCR was taken from a girl aged 10 to 17 with multiple sclerosis. The CDR3 spells CASRPGQLQETQYF. The CDR3 DNA follows: TGTGCCAGCAGGCCGGGACAGCTACAAGAGACCCAGTACTTC.